Listed here is a single T cell receptor (beta chain). The data originate from a study of CD8 T cells in Susac syndrome. Study-level information: Blood was drawn from Susac syndrome patients while they were therapy-naive, on corticosteroids, or on intravenous immunoglobulin alone.

Peripheral blood CD8+ and CD4+ T cells were profiled by TCR beta sequencing. Negative isolation yielded the CD8+ and CD4+ T cells, while FACS enriched the TEMRA cells. RNA totalling roughly 0.45 to 1 ug underwent reverse transcription with random hexamers. Amplification of TCR beta CDR3 spanned 54 Vbeta and 13 Jbeta via immunoSEQ multiplex PCR. TCRdb re-called the immunoSEQ multiplex PCR reads with MiXCR, one entry per CDR3 protein. The repertoire has 180,000 or so distinct CDR3 sequences, 90% to 95% of them found once; the top ten carry 0.099%. Trimming took off 7 bases at V and 3 bases at J, with 16 bases between the two ends. This CDR3 has 15 residues. Germline V gene lookup returns CDR1 LNHDA and CDR2 SQIVND (reference sequence).

The sequence derives from a human donor with Susac syndrome. The V and J genes are TRBV19 and TRBJ1-5; possible D gene TRBD1, 5 bases. Sequences were obtained from CD4+ T cells from PBMCs. The CDR3 coding sequence is TGTGCCAGTAATCTCGACAGCAATCTCAATCAGCCCCAGCATTTT. This codes for CASNLDSNLNQPQHF.